This T cell receptor (beta chain) was recorded in a study of graft-versus-host responses after intestinal transplantation (dated by TCRdb to about 2021). Notes on the research overall: The transplants that recipients got were multivisceral, liver-intestinal, or isolated intestinal. Anti-thymocyte globulin induction was given to all recipients, followed by maintenance tacrolimus and steroids for two to four years. After intestinal transplantation, graft-versus-host and host-versus-graft alloreactive T cell clones were followed in the graft, circulation and bone marrow using bulk TCR-beta CDR3 sequencing. To identify alloreactive clones, pre-transplant mixed lymphocyte reaction products were sequenced and compared with unstimulated pre-transplant donor and recipient T cells. Of the roughly 24 intestinal transplant recipients enrolled in the cohort, one of whom was a retransplant, 3 patients without pretransplant specimens were excluded. A peak of at least 4% donor T cells among recipient peripheral blood mononuclear cells was the definition used for donor T cell macrochimerism. Rather than going through the commercial service, samples from three later patients were sequenced in-house on an Illumina MiSeq and processed with MiXCR.

Library preparation used the immunoSEQ multiplex PCR assay. Adaptive Biotechnologies carried out high-throughput TCR-beta CDR3 sequencing of genomic DNA for most patients. In the original analysis: TCR sequencing data were retrieved from Adaptive's ImmunoSEQ software for roughly 17 patients, whereas a few other patients were processed with MiXCR and VDJtools. CDR3 nucleotide sequences shared between donor and recipient were removed because the origin of such sequences could not be assigned. To be classed as alloreactive, a clone needed at least 2-fold expansion over unstimulated cells and a minimum CFSE-low frequency of 0.002% (template counts) or 0.001% (read counts). Clones were considered mappable if detected in sequenced pre-transplant spleen, lymph node, or MLR CFSE-low populations of the donor or recipient. The cumulative frequency of alloreactive clones was calculated as a percentage of all sequences, weighted by copy number. TCRdb holds this immuneACCESS table with in-frame rearrangements only. Some clones are missing; in checked studies, unresolved V genes explain under half, and the rest has no known cause. V, J and clone size are taken as reported in that table, and D and trimming were inferred from the DNA itself. For this sample there are 40,000 or so clones; about nine tenths appear just once. The ten largest clones represent approximately 7.1% of the sample.

Concerning this clone: Its recognized antigen is unknown. Qualities for individual bases were not recorded, and no much larger clone is one base off.

Overall results and qualifications from the work: GvH clones turned up in recipient bone marrow, with some appearing earlier in ileal mucosa or blood, a pattern consistent with an intestinal mucosal origin. In patients with donor T cell macrochimerism, the allografts had high GvH to HvG T cell clonal ratios. Conclusions were limited by the relatively low number and heterogeneity of intestinal transplant patients. Early after transplant, declines in HvG clones were associated with peak levels of circulating GvH clones.

From its cysteine to its phenylalanine, the CDR3 spans 18 amino acids. The retained sequence is limited to the CDR3, 54 bases, with the frame set at the first base. CDR1 and CDR2 were assigned from the germline V gene as LGHNA and YNFKEQ. After removal of 4 bases from V and 5 bases from J, the junction retains 12 bases not matched to a gene. Blood samples were collected up to 4 times in the first month after transplant and then at least monthly when available. The chain was built from TRBV4-2 and TRBJ2-2; 11 central bases correspond to TRBD2. The receptor's source is a human patient who received an intestinal transplant, so some T cells may come from the graft donor. Specimen: PBMCs, collected approximately 270 days after transplant. The CDR3 in this case is CASSRSLAGGPGTGELFF. The DNA is as follows: TGTGCCAGCAGCCGATCCTTAGCGGGGGGGCCGGGGACCGGGGAGCTGTTTTTT.